This TCR beta chain was recorded in a study of blood T cell repertoires in COVID-19. Generated by immunoSEQ multiplex PCR, the TCRdb table keeps only in-frame clones and is missing some. The table shows about 240,000 clones, with more than 75% occurring only once. This clone was seen more than once but under ten times. The V gene lost 5 bases and the J gene lost 0 bases, with 8 bases spanning the gap. This CDR3 contains 13 residues. Per germline, CDR1 SGHNT and CDR2 YENEEA. Sequencing was done on a sample of peripheral blood. V gene TRBV11-3 combines with J gene TRBJ2-7, with D tentatively TRBD2 (6 bases). This clonotype was obtained from a woman in her sixties or seventies with active or convalescent COVID-19. The CDR3 coding sequence is TGTGCCAGCAGCCCCGGGGGCTCCTACGAGCAGTACTTC. This sequence encodes CASSPGGSYEQYF.